These 20 T cell receptor beta chains were all obtained from the same sample, sequenced in a study of blood T cells in healthy people across ages. A second roughly 6 to 12 cycle PCR used barcoded and J-beta primers. One entry per CDR3 protein results from TCRdb running MiXCR on the 5' RACE reads. Of more than 900,000 distinct CDR3 sequences in the sample, 25% were seen once. The same data also went into a second study, on T cells of mothers and their children.

Sequenced input: blood. The receptors were sampled from a girl aged 2 to 9 in good health.

This rearrangement joins TRBV4-1 to TRBJ2-6; a possible D gene is TRBD2 (6 bases). The germline V and J ends were trimmed by 1 base and 3 bases, with 16 bases remaining between them. Looked up from germline, CDR1 is MGHRA and CDR2 is YSYEKL. The CDR3 covers 18 residues. Here the CDR3 reads CASSQVGAGTFGANVLTF. The CDR3 nucleotides are TGCGCCAGCAGCCAAGTTGGGGCAGGGACTTTTGGGGCCAACGTCCTGACTTTC.

The chain has TRBV20-1 and TRBJ2-3, with 11 bases lining up with TRBD2. This CDR3 is built from 15 residues. V was clipped by 5 bases and J by 5 bases; unmatched bases: 9. The V gene's germline CDR1 is DFQATT and CDR2 SNEGSKA (reference sequence). CDR3 DNA: TGCAGTGCTGAGAGTCTAGCGGGAGGCAAAGATACGCAGTATTTT. Translating gives CSAESLAGGKDTQYF.

This clonotype was recorded a few times. V and J are TRBV6-1 and TRBJ2-7, with a possible D match to TRBD1 (6 bases). V was trimmed by 8 bases and J by 3 bases, leaving 20 bases between them. Germline values: CDR1 MNHNS, CDR2 SASEGT. The length of the CDR3 is 15 residues. In DNA, the CDR3 is TGTGCCAGCGGGGACACGCACTCAGAGATCTACGAGCAGTACTTC. Protein: CASGDTHSEIYEQYF.

This clonotype was recorded a few times. The chain has TRBV5-1 and TRBJ2-7, with D possibly TRBD2 on 6 matching bases. Germline V gene lookup returns CDR1 SGHRS and CDR2 YFSETQ. Deletions cut 3 bases from V and 3 bases from J, with 13 bases between. The CDR3 extends over 14 amino acids. The CDR3 DNA reads TGCGCCAGCAGCTCGCGGGACGGTTTCTACGAGCAGTACTTC. Translation: CASSSRDGFYEQYF.

The chain carries TRBV28 and TRBJ2-3; 10 nucleotides align to TRBD1. V shed 5 bases and J 8 bases; nucleotides not matched to a gene: 10. This CDR3 comprises 15 residues. In germline, CDR1 is MDHEN, CDR2 SYDVKM. The CDR3 DNA is TGTGCCAGCAGTCTAATGGGGACAGGGGACCGTACGCAGTATTTT. As protein: CASSLMGTGDRTQYF. Filled out from reference TRBV28 and TRBJ2-3, the complete variable domain reads DVKVTQSSRYLVKRTGEKVFLECVQDMDHENMFWYRQDPGLGLRLIYFSYDVKMKEKGDIPEGYSVSREKKERFSLILESASTNQTSMYLCASSLMGTGDRTQYFGPGTRLTVL.

This chain uses TRBV20-1 with TRBJ2-7, with 8 bases matching TRBD1. V lost 7 bases and J lost 5; bases outside the gene matches: 13. The CDR3 is made up of 14 amino acids. Germline-derived CDR1 and CDR2 are DFQATT and SNEGSKA (reference sequence). The CDR3 region is CSVRFRDRQNEQYF. The CDR3 nucleotides are TGCAGTGTCCGTTTCCGGGACAGGCAGAACGAGCAGTACTTC.

This clonotype was observed a handful of times. The V gene is TRBV3-1, the J gene TRBJ1-5, with D hard to call. Looked up from germline, CDR1 is LGHDT and CDR2 is YNNKEL (reference sequence). The CDR3 length is 14 residues. V was clipped by 1 base and J by 7 bases, with 11 bases between them. The CDR3 protein is CASSQAGREQPQHF. The CDR3 coding sequence is TGTGCCAGCAGCCAAGCGGGGAGAGAGCAGCCCCAGCATTTT.

The V and J genes are TRBV29-1 and TRBJ2-7; perhaps D is TRBD1 or TRBD2 (5 bases each). The V and J ends lost 0 bases and 2 bases respectively, with 17 bases between them. CDR3 length: 16 residues. The germline gives CDR1 SQVTM, CDR2 ANQGSEA. The CDR3 is CSVEDARGGQPYEQYF. DNA of the CDR3: TGCAGCGTTGAAGACGCCCGGGGCGGGCAGCCCTACGAGCAGTACTTC.

In its sample, this clonotype was seen a few times. This chain uses TRBV4-3 with TRBJ2-1; D remains unclear. The CDR3 totals 16 residues. Trimming stripped 0 bases from V and 0 bases from J, with 9 bases between. The V gene's germline CDR1 is LGHNA and CDR2 YSLEER. CDR3 region: CASSQDMTASYNEQFF. The CDR3 bases are TGCGCCAGCAGCCAAGATATGACCGCCTCCTACAATGAGCAGTTCTTC.

The V gene is TRBV25-1, the J gene TRBJ2-7; 8 bases line up with TRBD1. This CDR3 is 14 amino acids long. The junction had 6 bases not matched to a gene; V was cut back by 4 bases and J by 4 bases. Germline CDR1 reads MGHDK; CDR2 reads SYGVNS. The CDR3 DNA sequence: TGTGCCAGCAGTGTCCCGGGACAGGCATACGAGCAGTACTTC. Encoded protein: CASSVPGQAYEQYF.

Regarding this clonotype: An end of the junction does not agree with germline; a read error may underlie this. This chain uses TRBV5-1 with TRBJ2-5; D not certain. CDR1 is SGHRS, CDR2 YFSETQ, per germline. The CDR3 is 15 amino acids. Here the CDR3 reads CASSLAAPYQETQCF. The CDR3 DNA sequence: TGCGCCAGCAGCTTGGCTGCACCGTACCAAGAGACCCAGTGCTTC.

This clonotype came up many times. The chain uses TRBV27 and TRBJ1-3; D gene ambiguous. The CDR3 covers 14 residues. In germline, CDR1 is MNHEY, CDR2 SMNVEV (reference sequence). V was cut by 3 bases and J by 0 bases, with 6 bases left in between. The CDR3 region has the DNA TGTGCCAGCAGTTTCAGCCGCTCTGGAAACACCATATATTTT. This codes for CASSFSRSGNTIYF.

This clonotype was recorded many times. This sequence joins TRBV12-5 and TRBJ1-2; D remains ambiguous. This CDR3 contains 11 residues. Trimming cost V 8 bases and J 8 bases, with 12 bases left between them. The germline gives CDR1 LGHNT, CDR2 FRNRAP. The CDR3 loop reads CASSPSEGYTF. In DNA form, the CDR3 reads TGTGCTAGTAGCCCCTCAGAGGGCTACACCTTC.

The chain carries TRBV20-1 and TRBJ2-5; D may correspond to TRBD1 or TRBD2 (6 bases each). The CDR3 loop spans 14 amino acids. Trimming took off 3 bases at V and 2 bases at J, with 13 bases between the two ends. Germline CDR1 reads DFQATT; CDR2 reads SNEGSKA (reference sequence). The CDR3 nucleotides are TGCAGTGCTAGCAAAAAGGGGGGACAAGAGACCCAGTACTTC. It specifies CSASKKGGQETQYF.

This clonotype was counted only a few times. V is TRBV21-1 and J is TRBJ2-5; TRBD1 is the table's D call and was not checked against the DNA. TRBV21-1 is termed a pseudogene. The CDR3 loop spans 14 amino acids. In nucleotides, the CDR3 is TGTGCCACCCTGACAGGGTTCCGGAGGGAGACCCAGTACTTC. This gives the protein CATLTGFRRETQYF.

This chain links TRBV16 with TRBJ2-5; no reliable D call. CDR1 and CDR2 from the germline V gene are KGHSY and FQNENV. V was shortened by 0 bases and J by 2 bases, with 4 bases between the two germline ends. This CDR3 is built from 13 residues. The CDR3 region is CASSQSIQETQYF. The CDR3 nucleotides read TGTGCCAGCAGCCAATCAATACAAGAGACCCAGTACTTC.

This chain joins TRBV10-2 and TRBJ2-5; a possible D gene is TRBD1 (5 bases). V was clipped by 6 bases and J by 5 bases, with 13 bases between them. The CDR3 loop spans 13 amino acids. CDR1 and CDR2 (germline): WSHSY, SAAADI. Here the CDR3 DNA reads TGCGCCAGCAGCTACACAGGCTACGAGACCCAGTACTTC. Protein sequence: CASSYTGYETQYF.

This clonotype was counted between two and nine times. The rearrangement links TRBV4-1 to TRBJ1-6, with 9 positions matching TRBD1. J was trimmed by 10 bases and V by 4 bases; bases with no gene match: 5. Germline V gene lookup returns CDR1 MGHRA and CDR2 YSYEKL. CDR3 length: 14 residues. DNA for the CDR3: TGCGCCAGCAGCCGAACAGGGGGCAACTCACCCCTCCACTTT. Protein: CASSRTGGNSPLHF.

V is TRBV27 and J is TRBJ1-1; D is ambiguous. Germline V CDR1 and CDR2: MNHEY, SMNVEV (reference sequence). The CDR3 consists of 14 residues. V was clipped by 6 bases and J by 4 bases, with 15 bases between them. The CDR3 protein is CASSTVGQTTEAFF. The DNA of the CDR3 is TGTGCCAGCAGCACTGTAGGGCAGACCACTGAAGCTTTCTTT.

This chain connects TRBV7-9 to TRBJ2-1; the D is unclear. V shed 3 bases and J shed 3 bases, with 9 bases lying between them. The CDR3 loop spans 14 amino acids. The germline V gene has CDR1 SEHNR and CDR2 FQNEAQ (reference sequence). CDR3 sequence: CASSFPHSYNEQFF. The CDR3 DNA is TGTGCCAGCAGCTTCCCGCACAGCTACAATGAGCAGTTCTTC.